This TCR beta chain was recovered during a study of control samples from healthy donors and cancer patients. CDR3 length: 15 amino acids. In germline, CDR1 is MNHEY, CDR2 SMNVEV (reference sequence). V was pared by 7 bases and J by 4 bases, with 17 bases between. The data were produced by immunoSEQ multiplex PCR, yet TCRdb's version contains in-frame clones alone and is incomplete. The sample records fewer than 250,000 clones, about 89% being singletons. The clonotype was recovered from a man aged 25-45 years in good health. This chain links TRBV27 with TRBJ2-1; D perhaps matches TRBD2 (5 bases). Input material: blood. The CDR3: CASISGGLLYNEQFF. The CDR3 DNA follows: TGTGCCAGCATCTCAGGTGGACTCCTGTACAATGAGCAGTTCTTC.